These 12 T cell receptor beta chains came from one sample sequenced in a study of cytomegalovirus exposure and HLA in healthy donors. The PCR used 60 Vbeta and 13 Jbeta primers. The protocol was immunoSEQ multiplex PCR, while the TCRdb copy is restricted to in-frame clones and leaves out a portion. The sample includes 70,000 to 90,000 clones, roughly 64% seen only once; the top ten take about 15%. The sequencing sample was made of PBMCs. The origin of the receptors is a woman in her forties in good health and CMV-seropositive.

CDR3 DNA: TGTGCCAGTGCCCAGGGGCAGTTTGAAGCTTTCTTT. Translated, it gives CASAQGQFEAFF. The chain joins TRBV19 to TRBJ1-1; D possibly corresponds to TRBD1 (6 bases). The V gene's germline CDR1 is LNHDA and CDR2 SQIVND (reference sequence). Trimming cost V 8 bases and J 7 bases, with 14 bases left between them. The CDR3 loop spans 12 amino acids. Together with reference TRBV19 and TRBJ1-1, the CDR3 gives the full variable domain: DGGITQSPKYLFRKEGQNVTLSCEQNLNHDAMYWYRQDPGQGLRLIYYSQIVNDFQKGDIAEGYSVSREKKESFPLTVTSAQKNPTAFYLCASAQGQFEAFFGQGTRLTVV.

The V gene is TRBV7-8, the J gene TRBJ2-5, with D possibly being TRBD2 (6 bases). This CDR3 contains 14 residues. The germline gives CDR1 SGHVS, CDR2 FQNEAQ. V lost 2 bases and J 4 bases, leaving 11 bases between the germline ends. In DNA form, the CDR3 reads TGTGCCAGCAGCTTAAGTCAGGGAGGAGAGACCCAGTACTTC. This translates into CASSLSQGGETQYF.

The CDR3 sequence: CAISESGGKYNSEQFF. The CDR3 DNA sequence: TGTGCCATCAGTGAGTCTGGGGGGAAGTACAATAGTGAGCAGTTCTTC. V is TRBV10-3 and J is TRBJ2-1, with D tentatively TRBD2 (6 bases). CDR3 size: 16 residues. V was trimmed by 0 bases and J by 9 bases, leaving 18 bases between them. The germline gives CDR1 ENHRY, CDR2 SYGVKD.

This clone has more than one count but fewer than ten. The rearrangement uses TRBV15 and TRBJ1-5, with a possible D match to TRBD1 (5 bases). The CDR3 spans 15 residues. V was trimmed by 5 bases and J by 4 bases, leaving 15 bases between them. The germline gives CDR1 LNHNV, CDR2 YYDKDF (reference sequence). The CDR3 DNA is TGTGCCACCAGCGCCCCCCCGGAGGGGAATCAGCCCCAGCATTTT. It yields the protein CATSAPPEGNQPQHF. Together with reference TRBV15 and TRBJ1-5, the CDR3 gives the full variable domain: DAMVIQNPRYQVTQFGKPVTLSCSQTLNHNVMYWYQQKSSQAPKLLFHYYDKDFNNEADTPDNFQSRRPNTSFCFLDIRSPGLGDTAMYLCATSAPPEGNQPQHFGDGTRLSIL.

The chain is built from TRBV6-4 and TRBJ2-7; TRBD2 agrees at 13 bases. Looked up from germline, CDR1 is MRHNA and CDR2 is SNTAGT. V lost 4 bases to trimming and J lost 4 bases; unmatched junction nucleotides: 7. The CDR3 totals 16 residues. This CDR3 is CASSAAGLAGAYEQYF. In DNA, the CDR3 is TGTGCCAGCAGTGCCGCCGGACTAGCGGGAGCGTACGAGCAGTACTTC.

This chain connects TRBV7-2 to TRBJ1-2; D ambiguous. V was cut by 5 bases and J by 4 bases, with 14 bases left in between. Germline V CDR1 and CDR2: SGHTA, FQGNSA. CDR3 length: 14 residues. The CDR3 reads CASSEMVVTYGYTF. The CDR3, as DNA: TGTGCCAGCAGCGAGATGGTAGTAACCTATGGCTACACCTTC.

The gene calls are TRBV5-4 and TRBJ2-7; 7 positions match TRBD2. CDR3 length: 13 amino acids. Germline CDR1 and CDR2: SGHNT and YYREEE (reference sequence). The ends lost 2 bases at V and 5 bases at J; junction bases unmatched: 4. The chain's CDR3 is CASSFRGRDEQYF. For the CDR3, the DNA is TGTGCCAGCAGCTTTAGAGGGAGGGACGAGCAGTACTTC.

The chain uses TRBV19 and TRBJ1-5, with TRBD1 matching 9 bases. V was pared by 2 bases and J by 1 base, with 3 bases of the junction left unmatched. The CDR3 covers 16 residues. CDR1 is LNHDA, CDR2 SQIVND, per germline (reference sequence). This CDR3 reads CASSITGTGSNQPQHF. The DNA for the CDR3 is TGTGCCAGTAGTATAACCGGGACAGGGAGCAATCAGCCCCAGCATTTT.

The chain joins TRBV7-9 to TRBJ2-1; 11 nucleotides line up with TRBD2. This CDR3 spans 15 amino acids. Germline V gene sequence: CDR1 SEHNR, CDR2 FQNEAQ (reference sequence). The V and J ends lost 3 bases and 9 bases, in that order; junction bases with no gene match: 7. The CDR3 DNA follows: TGTGCCAGCAGCTTCGATAGCGGGAGGGCCGGTGAGCAGTTCTTC. Translating it yields CASSFDSGRAGEQFF.

J is TRBJ1-1 and V is TRBV30; D is unclear. Germline-derived CDR1 and CDR2 are GTSNPN and SVGIG (reference sequence). CDR3 size: 15 residues. V lost 0 bases and J 1 base, leaving 12 bases between the germline ends. As DNA, the CDR3 is TGTGCCTGGAGTGTACGTGGCAGATGGAACACTGAAGCTTTCTTT. Its translation is CAWSVRGRWNTEAFF.

The genes are TRBV7-2 and TRBJ2-3, with unresolved D. Germline CDR1 SGHTA, CDR2 FQGNSA. This CDR3 spans 13 amino acids. V was pared by 3 bases and J by 0 bases, with 4 bases between. The CDR3 sequence is CASSFSSTDTQYF. The CDR3 DNA follows: TGTGCCAGCAGCTTCTCTAGCACAGATACGCAGTATTTT.

The chain joins TRBV6-5 to TRBJ2-5; 7 bases align to TRBD1. Germline V gene sequence: CDR1 MNHEY, CDR2 SVGAGI. After removal of 6 bases from V and 3 bases from J, the junction contained 1 base not matched to a gene. CDR3 length: 12 amino acids. CDR3 region: CASRTGEETQYF. The CDR3 region has the DNA TGTGCCAGCAGAACAGGGGAAGAGACCCAGTACTTC.